The 17 T cell receptor beta chains below all came from one sample that was sequenced in a study of T cells in Graves' hyperthyroidism and ophthalmopathy. TCR beta CDR3 regions were amplified from RNA transcripts. The HTBI set primed first-round TCR CDR3 RT-PCR. TCRdb re-called the multiplex PCR reads through MiXCR, storing one row per CDR3 protein. The repertoire includes around 520,000 distinct CDR3 sequences, about 14% of them detected once, and roughly 13% sits in the top ten. Sequenced sample: blood. The source is a woman in her thirties or forties with Graves' hyperthyroidism.

This clonotype was detected ten times or more. One end of the junction varies from germline; a read error may be responsible. The CDR3 region has the DNA TGTGCCAGCAGCTTAGCCCATGAGCAGTTCTTC. Its translation is CASSLAHEQFF. The chain combines TRBV5-1 with TRBJ2-1; D gene uncertain. This CDR3 has 11 residues. Germline lookup yields CDR1 SGHRS and CDR2 YFSETQ.

The chain recombines TRBV9 with TRBJ2-5; tentatively, D is TRBD1 (6 bases). V lost 0 bases to trimming and J lost 5 bases, with 11 bases between them. The CDR3 consists of 14 residues. CDR1 is SGDLS, CDR2 YYNGEE, per germline. The CDR3 loop is CASSVDDRRETQYF. The DNA for the CDR3 is TGTGCCAGCAGCGTAGATGACAGGAGGGAGACCCAGTACTTC.

V usage is TRBV24-1 and J usage is TRBJ2-1; TRBD2 matches at 9 bases. Trimming removed 5 bases from V and 4 bases from J; junction bases left unmatched: 5. Germline V CDR1 and CDR2: KGHDR, SFDVKD. This CDR3 contains 15 residues. This CDR3 reads CATSAGSGRYNEQFF. In DNA, the CDR3 is TGTGCCACCAGTGCGGGTAGCGGGAGATACAATGAGCAGTTCTTC.

This clonotype was observed many times. This sequence joins TRBV5-1 and TRBJ2-5, with TRBD2 matching 9 bases. Losses at the gene ends were 0 bases for V and 1 base for J; bases not matched to a gene: 4. The germline gives CDR1 SGHRS, CDR2 YFSETQ. CDR3 length: 16 amino acids. CDR3 nucleotides: TGCGCCAGCAGCTTGGAGGTAGCGGGAGCCCAAGAGACCCAGTACTTC. Protein: CASSLEVAGAQETQYF.

As to this clonotype: The germline gene is not matched at one end of the junction; a read error may be the cause. The chain combines TRBV19 with TRBJ2-3; 10 bases align to TRBD2. The CDR3 sequence is 20 residues long. Germline CDR1 is LNHDA and CDR2 is SQIVND (reference sequence). CDR3 coding DNA: TGTGCCAGTATCCCCTCCTCTCCACTAGCGGGAAGCCCTAGCACAGATGCGCAGTATTTT. It encodes CASIPSSPLAGSPSTDAQYF.

This clonotype appeared many times. The rearrangement joins TRBV7-6 to TRBJ2-5; D is uncertain. Germline CDR1 SGHVS, CDR2 FNYEAQ. V was clipped by 5 bases and J by 0 bases, with 7 bases between them. CDR3 size: 13 residues. This CDR3 is CASSMTNQETQYF. For the CDR3, the DNA is TGTGCCAGCAGCATGACAAACCAAGAGACCCAGTACTTC.

Ten or more counts support this clonotype. The chain carries TRBV5-1 and TRBJ2-4; D tentatively fits TRBD1 or TRBD2 (5 bases each). The CDR3 runs to 15 residues. Germline CDR1 is SGHRS and CDR2 is YFSETQ. V was shortened by 0 bases and J by 7 bases, with 14 bases between the two germline ends. CDR3 loop: CASSLEGTPLNIQYF. CDR3 in DNA: TGCGCCAGCAGCTTGGAAGGGACCCCTTTGAACATTCAGTACTTC.

V gene TRBV20-1 combines with J gene TRBJ2-3, with D tentatively TRBD2 (5 bases). V dropped 7 bases and J dropped 6 bases, with 14 bases sitting between them. The germline gives CDR1 DFQATT, CDR2 SNEGSKA (reference sequence). The CDR3 spans 12 residues. Here the CDR3 reads CSGQKLADTQYF. CDR3 nucleotides: TGCAGTGGACAAAAGCTAGCTGATACGCAGTATTTT.

The chain joins TRBV27 to TRBJ2-7; TRBD1 aligns across 9 bases. CDR1 and CDR2 (germline): MNHEY, SMNVEV (reference sequence). Losses at the gene ends were 4 bases for V and 4 bases for J; bases not matched to a gene: 8. The CDR3 runs to 15 residues. The chain's CDR3 is CASSSGQGRIYEQYF. CDR3 sequence (DNA): TGTGCCAGCAGTTCGGGACAGGGAAGGATTTACGAGCAGTACTTC.

This clonotype was counted at least ten times. Compared with germline, one end of the junction differs, possibly owing to a read error. This chain joins TRBV20-1 and TRBJ2-3; no definite D call. Germline V gene sequence: CDR1 DFQATT, CDR2 SNEGSKA (reference sequence). The CDR3 totals 14 residues. The CDR3 is CSARGLGSTDAQYF. CDR3 bases: TGCAGTGCTAGAGGCCTAGGAAGCACAGATGCGCAGTATTTT.

This clonotype has ten or more counts. The rearrangement joins TRBV6-1 to TRBJ1-2; D is unresolved. In germline, CDR1 is MNHNS, CDR2 SASEGT. The CDR3 has 14 residues. Trimming cost V 3 bases and J 4 bases, with 12 bases left between them. The CDR3 here is CASSDKQPPYGYTF. CDR3 DNA: TGTGCCAGCAGTGATAAACAGCCCCCCTATGGCTACACCTTC.

This clonotype has at least ten counts. The V call is TRBV7-2, the J call TRBJ2-3; possible D gene TRBD1, 5 bases. Trimming pared 1 base from V and 1 base from J, leaving 12 bases between. This CDR3 is 16 amino acids long. CDR1 is SGHTA and CDR2 is FQGNSA in the germline V gene. The CDR3 spells CASSLVPQGGTDTQYF. The CDR3 region has the DNA TGTGCCAGCAGCTTAGTGCCCCAGGGCGGCACAGATACGCAGTATTTT.

Many counts were recorded for this clonotype. The rearrangement joins TRBV3-1 to TRBJ1-1, with TRBD1 matching 7 bases. The V gene end was trimmed by 4 bases and the J gene end by 4 bases; junction bases not matched to a gene: 6. The V gene's germline CDR1 is LGHDT and CDR2 YNNKEL (reference sequence). This CDR3 is built from 14 residues. The CDR3 sequence is CASSLGTDVTEAFF. The CDR3 DNA reads as TGTGCCAGCAGCCTTGGGACAGATGTCACTGAAGCTTTCTTT.

In its sample, this clonotype was seen many times. The rearrangement joins TRBV7-3 to TRBJ2-5, with a weak D call TRBD2 (5 bases). The germline V and J ends were trimmed by 2 bases and 5 bases, with 15 bases remaining between them. CDR1 and CDR2 (germline): SGHTA, FQGTGA. There are 15 residues in the CDR3. The CDR3 DNA reads as TGTGCCAGCAGCTTACGATGGGGAGTGGGGGAGACCCAGTACTTC. Its protein is CASSLRWGVGETQYF.

The chain carries TRBV28 and TRBJ2-7, with a possible D match to TRBD1 (6 bases). CDR3 size: 15 residues. Trimming left V 7 bases short and J 1 base short, with 17 bases between. CDR1 is MDHEN and CDR2 is SYDVKM in the germline V gene. The DNA of the CDR3 is TGTGCCAGCACTCCCGGTTTCAGGGGATCCTACGAGCAGTACTTC. Its translation is CASTPGFRGSYEQYF.

This clonotype was detected ten times or more. The chain combines TRBV29-1 with TRBJ2-7; D is possibly TRBD2 (5 bases). The germline V gene encodes CDR1 SQVTM and CDR2 ANQGSEA. The CDR3 extends over 12 amino acids. Trimming shortened V by 4 bases and J by 2 bases, and 9 bases separated the two germline ends. For the CDR3, the DNA is TGCAGCGTTGTTCACGGGGCCTACGAGCAGTACTTC. This codes for CSVVHGAYEQYF.

In this sample, this clonotype turned up many times. The chain joins TRBV5-8 to TRBJ1-2; 8 bases are shared with TRBD1. V shed 4 bases, J shed 4 bases, and the junction held 9 bases outside the gene matches. The CDR3 runs to 15 residues. CDR1 SGHTS and CDR2 YDEGEE come from the germline V gene. The CDR3 nucleotides read TGTGCCAGCAGCCATACGAGACAGGGGATCTATGGCTACACCTTC. The encoded protein is CASSHTRQGIYGYTF.